This TCR beta chain was obtained from a study of a mutant IDH1 vaccine in newly diagnosed glioma. About this clone itself: Its antigen remains unidentified.

V lost 7 bases, J lost 5 bases, and 12 bases lay in between. Germline values: CDR1 SEHNR, CDR2 FQNEAQ (reference sequence). The CDR3 runs 12 residues. Sequenced by immunoSEQ multiplex PCR; TCRdb stores in-frame clones only, minus some. The data show 30,000 to 40,000 clones, 85% to 90% seen once. Specified time point: week 47, end of study. Doses of 300 ug of mutant IDH1 20-mer peptide were given with topical imiquimod. The origin of this receptor is a woman aged 25 to 39 with glioma. The chain carries TRBV7-9 and TRBJ2-7, with no clear D. The input for sequencing was PBMCs, taken from a glioma patient whose treatment included an IDH1 peptide vaccine. CDR3 sequence reads: CASTRAANEQYF. In DNA, the CDR3 is TGTGCCAGCACACGGGCGGCTAACGAGCAGTACTTC. Together with reference TRBV7-9 and TRBJ2-7, the CDR3 gives the full variable domain: DTGVSQNPRHKITKRGQNVTFRCDPISEHNRLYWYRQTLGQGPEFLTYFQNEAQLEKSRLLSDRFSAERPKGSFSTLEIQRTEQGDSAMYLCASTRAANEQYFGPGTRLTVT.